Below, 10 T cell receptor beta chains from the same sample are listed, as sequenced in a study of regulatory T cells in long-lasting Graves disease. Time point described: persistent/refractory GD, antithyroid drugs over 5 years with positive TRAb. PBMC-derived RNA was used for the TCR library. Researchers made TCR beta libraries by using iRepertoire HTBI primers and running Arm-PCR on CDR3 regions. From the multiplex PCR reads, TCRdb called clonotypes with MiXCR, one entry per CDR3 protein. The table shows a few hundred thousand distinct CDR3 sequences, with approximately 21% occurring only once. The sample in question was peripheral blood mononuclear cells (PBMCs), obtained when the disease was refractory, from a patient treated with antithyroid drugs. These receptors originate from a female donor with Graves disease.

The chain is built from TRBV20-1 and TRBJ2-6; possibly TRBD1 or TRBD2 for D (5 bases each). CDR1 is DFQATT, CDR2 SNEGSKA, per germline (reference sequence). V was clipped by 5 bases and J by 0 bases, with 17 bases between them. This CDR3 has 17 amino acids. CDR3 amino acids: CSAGNRDGSSGANVLTF. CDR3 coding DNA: TGCAGTGCTGGAAACCGGGACGGTAGCTCTGGGGCCAACGTCCTGACTTTC.

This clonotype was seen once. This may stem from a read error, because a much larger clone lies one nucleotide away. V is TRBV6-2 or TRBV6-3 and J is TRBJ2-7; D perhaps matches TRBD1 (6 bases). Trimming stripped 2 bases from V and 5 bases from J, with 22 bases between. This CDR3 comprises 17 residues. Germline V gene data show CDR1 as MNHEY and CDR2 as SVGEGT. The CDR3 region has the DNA TGTGCCAGCAGTTACGGGGACATACGCTATACTTCCCACGAGCAGTACTTC. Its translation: CASSYGDIRYTSHEQYF.

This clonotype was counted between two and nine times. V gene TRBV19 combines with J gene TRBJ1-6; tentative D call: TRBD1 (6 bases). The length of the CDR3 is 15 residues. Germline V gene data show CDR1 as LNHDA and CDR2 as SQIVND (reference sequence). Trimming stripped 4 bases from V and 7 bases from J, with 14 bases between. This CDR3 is CASSTGGHRNSPLHF. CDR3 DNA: TGTGCCAGTAGTACTGGGGGGCATCGGAATTCACCCCTCCACTTT.

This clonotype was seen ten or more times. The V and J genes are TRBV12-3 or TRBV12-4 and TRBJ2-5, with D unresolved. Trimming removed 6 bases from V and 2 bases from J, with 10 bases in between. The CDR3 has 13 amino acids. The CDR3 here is CASSLTHQETQYF. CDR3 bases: TGTGCCAGCAGCTTAACCCATCAAGAGACCCAGTACTTC.

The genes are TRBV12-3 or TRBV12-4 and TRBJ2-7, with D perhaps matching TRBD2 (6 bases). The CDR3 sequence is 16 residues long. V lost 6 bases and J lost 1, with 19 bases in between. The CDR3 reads CASSPSRAGRSYEQYF. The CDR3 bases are TGTGCCAGCAGCCCGTCGAGGGCGGGAAGATCCTACGAGCAGTACTTC.

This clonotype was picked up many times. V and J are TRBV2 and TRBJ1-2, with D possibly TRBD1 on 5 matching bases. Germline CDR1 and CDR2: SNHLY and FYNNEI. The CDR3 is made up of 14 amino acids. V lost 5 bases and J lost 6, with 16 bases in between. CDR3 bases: TGTGCCAGCAGTTCCGTTCCCGACAGTCATGGCTACACCTTC. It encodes CASSSVPDSHGYTF.

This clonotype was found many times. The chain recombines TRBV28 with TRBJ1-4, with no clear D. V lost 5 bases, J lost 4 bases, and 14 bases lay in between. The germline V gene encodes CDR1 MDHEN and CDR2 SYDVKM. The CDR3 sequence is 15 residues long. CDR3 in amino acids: CASSTSGGFNEKLFF. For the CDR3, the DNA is TGTGCCAGCAGTACATCAGGAGGCTTTAATGAAAAACTGTTTTTT.

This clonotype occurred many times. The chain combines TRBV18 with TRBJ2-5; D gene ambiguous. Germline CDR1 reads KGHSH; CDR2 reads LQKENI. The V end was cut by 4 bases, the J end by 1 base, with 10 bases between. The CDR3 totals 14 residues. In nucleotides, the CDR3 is TGTGCCAGCTCACTAGTGACAACCCAAGAGACCCAGTACTTC. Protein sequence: CASSLVTTQETQYF.

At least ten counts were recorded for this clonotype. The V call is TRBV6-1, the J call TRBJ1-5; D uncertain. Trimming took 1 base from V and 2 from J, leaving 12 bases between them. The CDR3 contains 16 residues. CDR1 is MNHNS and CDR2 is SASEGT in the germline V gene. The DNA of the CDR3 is TGTGCCAGCAGTGAAGTACTCGTGGGCGGCAATCAGCCCCAGCATTTT. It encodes CASSEVLVGGNQPQHF.

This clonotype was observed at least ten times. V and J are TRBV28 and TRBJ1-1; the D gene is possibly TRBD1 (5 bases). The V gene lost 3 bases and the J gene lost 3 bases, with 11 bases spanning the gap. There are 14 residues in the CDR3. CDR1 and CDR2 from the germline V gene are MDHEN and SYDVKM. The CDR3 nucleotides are TGTGCCAGCAGTTTTAGGGGTGGGGACACTGAAGCTTTCTTT. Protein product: CASSFRGGDTEAFF.